This passage covers 18 T cell receptor beta chains from one sample sequenced in a study of CD8 T cells in ankylosing spondylitis. TCRdb analysed the 5' RACE reads with MiXCR anew, one entry per CDR3 protein. This table has under 300,000 distinct CDR3 sequences, about 10% appearing once. The sequenced sample consisted of blood, either unsorted or a sorted T cell fraction (not recorded which). The source of these receptors is a male donor with ankylosing spondylitis or in good health (not recorded which).

This rearrangement joins TRBV4-1 to TRBJ2-1; 9 bases are shared with TRBD2. J lost 2 bases, V lost 4 bases, and 9 bases had no gene match. This CDR3 spans 17 amino acids. Germline CDR1 MGHRA, CDR2 YSYEKL. In nucleotides, the CDR3 is TGCGCCAGCAGCCCGGTTGGGACTAGCATAGCCTACAATGAGCAGTTCTTC. This gives the protein CASSPVGTSIAYNEQFF.

The genes are TRBV5-1 and TRBJ2-5, with D uncertain. Deletions cut 4 bases from V and 1 base from J, with 17 bases between. The CDR3 contains 16 residues. Per germline, CDR1 SGHRS and CDR2 YFSETQ. The CDR3 reads CASSAELNRPQETQYF. CDR3 coding DNA: TGCGCCAGCAGCGCCGAACTAAACAGACCCCAAGAGACCCAGTACTTC.

This clonotype has a count of ten or more. The V and J genes are TRBV4-1 and TRBJ2-5; D possibly corresponds to TRBD1 (5 bases). V shed 3 bases and J shed 4 bases, with 15 bases lying between them. This CDR3 has 15 amino acids. Germline values: CDR1 MGHRA, CDR2 YSYEKL. The CDR3 coding sequence is TGCGCCAGCAGCCAGTACCGGGCTCAGGGAGAGACCCAGTACTTC. This sequence encodes CASSQYRAQGETQYF.

This chain joins TRBV21-1 and TRBJ1-1; TRBD1 reflects the table's D call only, with no check against the DNA. TRBV21-1 is listed as a pseudogene. The CDR3 has 12 residues. This CDR3 reads CASSKRGTGAFF. CDR3 coding DNA: TGTGCCAGCAGCAAAAGGGGGACAGGGGCTTTCTTT.

On this clonotype: Mismatch with germline at one junction end may stem from a read error. V is TRBV27 and J is TRBJ2-2; no clear D gene. CDR3 length equals 11 residues. Per the germline V gene, CDR1 is MNHEY and CDR2 is SMNVEV (reference sequence). This CDR3 is CTSSLGGELFF. Written as DNA, the CDR3 is TGTACCAGCAGTCTTGGCGGGGAGCTGTTTTTT.

This clonotype was seen many times. This chain links TRBV20-1 with TRBJ2-4, with 9 bases that match TRBD1. There are 13 residues in the CDR3. Germline V gives CDR1 DFQATT, CDR2 SNEGSKA (reference sequence). Losses at the gene ends were 6 bases for V and 7 bases for J; bases not matched to a gene: 7. The CDR3 loop is CSASGQGWNIQYF. In DNA, the CDR3 is TGCAGTGCCAGCGGACAGGGGTGGAACATTCAGTACTTC.

This clonotype was found many times. This sequence joins TRBV4-1 and TRBJ1-1, with D perhaps matching TRBD1 (5 bases). This CDR3 contains 15 residues. The V end lost 0 bases, the J end lost 7 bases, and 15 bases lay between the germline ends. Germline assignment: CDR1 MGHRA and CDR2 YSYEKL. In DNA form, the CDR3 reads TGCGCCAGCAGCCAAGATATGGGGGGGTGGGATGAAGCTTTCTTT. Its protein product is CASSQDMGGWDEAFF.

This clonotype was found a few times. This rearrangement joins TRBV6-1 to TRBJ2-5; TRBD2 is a possible D gene (6 bases). The length of the CDR3 is 15 residues. Trimming cost V 2 bases and J 1 base, with 11 bases left between them. Germline loops: CDR1 MNHNS, CDR2 SASEGT. The CDR3 here is CASSEWTGSQETQYF. The CDR3 DNA reads as TGTGCCAGCAGTGAATGGACCGGGAGCCAAGAGACCCAGTACTTC.

In this sample, this clonotype turned up many times. This sequence joins TRBV5-5 and TRBJ1-1; perhaps TRBD1 as D (6 bases). Between the trimmed V and J ends, which lost 1 base and 5 bases, there was a span of 15 bases. Germline V lookup: CDR1 SGHKS, CDR2 YYEKEE (reference sequence). This CDR3 is 15 amino acids long. CDR3 region: CASSLSAGVMTEAFF. For the CDR3, the DNA is TGTGCCAGCAGCTTGTCGGCAGGGGTTATGACTGAAGCTTTCTTT.

This clonotype was found a few times. The gene calls are TRBV7-2 and TRBJ2-5; D unclear. Germline CDR1 reads SGHTA; CDR2 reads FQGNSA. V was trimmed by 5 bases and J by 9 bases, leaving 16 bases between them. The CDR3 is made up of 13 amino acids. CDR3 loop: CASSKGPRLPQYF. CDR3 in DNA: TGTGCCAGCAGCAAGGGCCCTCGGCTGCCCCAGTACTTC.

This clonotype was observed many times. The V gene is TRBV9, the J gene TRBJ2-3; D gene uncertain. The CDR3 is 15 residues long. Between the trimmed V and J ends, which lost 3 bases and 2 bases, there was a span of 13 bases. CDR1 is SGDLS and CDR2 is YYNGEE in the germline V gene. The CDR3 DNA is TGTGCCAGCAGCGCCGAATGGCCGAACACAGATACGCAGTATTTT. Amino acids: CASSAEWPNTDTQYF.

This chain joins TRBV3-1 and TRBJ2-5; D gene unclear. Germline V CDR1 and CDR2: LGHDT, YNNKEL (reference sequence). The CDR3 loop spans 19 amino acids. The CDR3 region is CTICLLPGDLTGLGETQYF. CDR3 nucleotide sequence: TGTACCATCTGCTTACTCCCCGGTGACCTAACGGGCTTGGGGGAGACCCAGTACTTC.

This clonotype was detected ten times or more. V is TRBV20-1 and J is TRBJ2-5, with 12 bases lining up with TRBD2. Germline-derived CDR1 and CDR2 are DFQATT and SNEGSKA (reference sequence). This CDR3 comprises 14 residues. CDR3 region: CSGLLAGGGETQYF. DNA for the CDR3: TGCAGCGGGTTACTAGCGGGGGGAGGAGAGACCCAGTACTTC.

This clonotype was picked up one time. The gene calls are TRBV20-1 and TRBJ2-1, with 7 bases matching TRBD2. There are 14 residues in the CDR3. Germline V gene data show CDR1 as DFQATT and CDR2 as SNEGSKA (reference sequence). V trimming: 5 bases; J trimming: 2 bases; junction bases outside the gene matches: 6. The CDR3 is CSAHGGFTYNEQFF. CDR3 bases: TGCAGTGCTCACGGGGGGTTTACCTACAATGAGCAGTTCTTC.

The table lists this clonotype with many counts. V and J are TRBV3-1 and TRBJ2-7; 8 bases are a match to TRBD1. The CDR3 runs 14 residues. Germline V CDR1 and CDR2: LGHDT, YNNKEL (reference sequence). V was clipped by 2 bases and J by 7 bases; unmatched bases: 7. CDR3 residues: CASSQMRQGNEQYF. The CDR3 nucleotides are TGTGCCAGCAGCCAAATGAGACAGGGGAATGAGCAGTACTTC.

The chain recombines TRBV5-5 with TRBJ2-3, with 16 positions matching TRBD2. This CDR3 contains 15 residues. Losses at the gene ends were 6 bases for V and 10 bases for J; bases not matched to a gene: 8. From germline, CDR1 is SGHKS and CDR2 YYEKEE (reference sequence). CDR3 sequence (DNA): TGTGCCAGCATCCCGGGACTAGCGGGAGGGAGGTCGCAGTATTTT. Translated, it gives CASIPGLAGGRSQYF.

Concerning this clonotype itself: A clone one base away is much larger, so this may be a read error. V gene TRBV20-1 combines with J gene TRBJ2-7; no clear D. Germline lookup yields CDR1 DFQATT and CDR2 SNEGSKA (reference sequence). Deletions cut 0 bases from V and 3 bases from J, with 18 bases between. The CDR3 runs 16 residues. CDR3 DNA sequence: TGCAGTGCTAGAGATCAATCGTCGGCAGAATTCTACGAGCAGTACTTC. This translates into CSARDQSSAEFYEQYF.

This clonotype has just a few counts. The chain carries TRBV5-1 and TRBJ1-5; D might be TRBD1 (5 bases). This CDR3 comprises 16 residues. V was trimmed by 0 bases and J by 4 bases, leaving 14 bases between them. Germline V gene lookup returns CDR1 SGHRS and CDR2 YFSETQ. The CDR3 sequence is CASSLVPTDNNQPQHF. CDR3 sequence (DNA): TGCGCCAGCAGCTTGGTTCCGACAGATAATAATCAGCCCCAGCATTTT. The full variable domain, rest sourced from reference TRBV5-1 and TRBJ1-5, is KAGVTQTPRYLIKTRGQQVTLSCSPISGHRSVSWYQQTPGQGLQFLFEYFSETQRNKGNFPGRFSGRQFSNSRSEMNVSTLELGDSALYLCASSLVPTDNNQPQHFGDGTRLSIL.